Shown below are 26 T cell receptor beta chains from a single sample sequenced in a study of vaccination effects on CD4 cells after COVID-19. Sequenced by immunoSEQ multiplex PCR; TCRdb stores in-frame clones only, minus some. This table has over 50,000 clones, more than 70% appearing once. The antigens these receptors bind are not known. Peptide-pool stimulation followed by sequencing identified expanded antigen-specific CD4+ clonotypes in the ViraFEST assay. On day 10 of culture, CD4+ T cells were separated out. As their vaccination, participants received two doses of either BNT162b2 or mRNA-1273. Sample: CD4+ T cells from PBMCs cultured with HCoV-229E spike peptides, taken after COVID-19 vaccination. These TCRs come from a human donor who received a COVID-19 vaccine.

This rearrangement joins TRBV9 to TRBJ2-5; maybe TRBD2 (7 bases). This CDR3 contains 16 residues. Trimming took off 4 bases at V and 4 bases at J, with 20 bases between the two ends. Germline CDR1 SGDLS, CDR2 YYNGEE. Written as DNA, the CDR3 is TGTGCCAGCAGCCCCACGCGGGGGCATATCCGAGAGACCCAGTACTTC. It translates to CASSPTRGHIRETQYF.

CDR3 amino acids: CASSPRTGEEQYV. As DNA, the CDR3 is TGTGCCAGCTCACCACGAACCGGGGAAGAGCAGTACGTC. The chain joins TRBV18 to TRBJ2-7; TRBD2 is a possible D gene (5 bases). This CDR3 has 13 amino acids. Between the trimmed V and J ends, which lost 1 base and 7 bases, there was a span of 11 bases. In germline, CDR1 is KGHSH, CDR2 LQKENI.

V usage is TRBV9 and J usage is TRBJ2-6; possible D gene TRBD1, 7 bases. The V end lost 0 bases, the J end lost 4 bases, and 11 bases lay between the germline ends. CDR1 and CDR2 (germline): SGDLS, YYNGEE. This CDR3 comprises 16 residues. The CDR3 is CASSVVRGDGANVLTF. The CDR3 DNA is TGTGCCAGCAGCGTAGTCAGGGGGGACGGGGCCAACGTCCTGACTTTC. Complete variable domain (other parts from reference TRBV9 and TRBJ2-6): DSGVTQTPKHLITATGQRVTLRCSPRSGDLSVYWYQQSLDQGLQFLIQYYNGEERAKGNILERFSAQQFPDLHSELNLSSLELGDSALYFCASSVVRGDGANVLTFGAGSRLTVL.

The chain combines TRBV24-1 with TRBJ1-2; D gene uncertain. CDR1 and CDR2 (germline): KGHDR, SFDVKD. Trimming took 6 bases from V and 2 from J, leaving 9 bases between them. The CDR3 length is 13 residues. The CDR3 DNA follows: TGTGCCACCAGTACCGGGTCCAACTATGGCTACACCTTC. Its protein product is CATSTGSNYGYTF.

This clone turned up a few times. This chain links TRBV19 with TRBJ1-6; D gene uncertain. CDR1 LNHDA and CDR2 SQIVND come from the germline V gene (reference sequence). This CDR3 comprises 15 residues. The V end lost 7 bases, the J end lost 0 bases, and 10 bases lay between the germline ends. The CDR3 region has the DNA TGTGCCAGTACGGAGGCCTTCTCCTATAATTCACCCCTCCACTTT. Translated: CASTEAFSYNSPLHF.

This chain uses TRBV4-1 with TRBJ2-1; 9 positions agree with TRBD2. CDR1 is MGHRA and CDR2 is YSYEKL in the germline V gene. V shed 2 bases and J 4 bases; nucleotides not matched to a gene: 12. The CDR3 is 18 amino acids. Here the CDR3 reads CASSQPLLKRGVYNEQFF. CDR3 nucleotides: TGCGCCAGCAGCCAACCCCTCTTAAAGCGGGGGGTTTACAATGAGCAGTTCTTC.

The gene calls are TRBV21-1 and TRBJ1-5; the table's D call, TRBD1, has no DNA check behind it. TRBV21-1 is listed as a pseudogene. The CDR3 spans 18 residues. The CDR3 DNA is TGTGCCAGCAGCGCAGTACAGGGGTTAGGGTGGAGCAATCAGCCCCAGCATTTT. Translation: CASSAVQGLGWSNQPQHF.

The chain carries TRBV27 and TRBJ1-2, with 7 bases aligning to TRBD1. The CDR3 has 14 residues. Germline V gene lookup returns CDR1 MNHEY and CDR2 SMNVEV (reference sequence). J was trimmed by 6 bases and V by 6 bases; bases with no gene match: 10. CDR3: CASRATGTVNGYTF. CDR3 bases: TGTGCCAGCAGAGCGACCGGGACAGTGAATGGCTACACCTTC.

The rearrangement uses TRBV27 and TRBJ1-2, with no clear D. With 3 bases removed from V and 9 bases from J, the gap between germline ends came to 14 bases. CDR3 length equals 13 residues. CDR1 is MNHEY and CDR2 is SMNVEV in the germline V gene (reference sequence). CDR3 coding DNA: TGTGCCAGCAGTTTCCTTCAGGCTCGGAGCTACACCTTC. It yields the protein CASSFLQARSYTF.

CDR3: CASSAHVAVVYTEAFF. In DNA, the CDR3 is TGTGCCAGCAGCGCGCACGTCGCCGTAGTCTACACTGAAGCTTTCTTT. The chain recombines TRBV7-2 with TRBJ1-1; D is unclear. In germline, CDR1 is SGHTA, CDR2 FQGNSA. The CDR3 is 16 residues long. V was clipped by 5 bases and J by 3 bases, with 19 bases between them.

The chain combines TRBV23-1 with TRBJ2-1, with TRBD1 identical over 9 bases. TRBV23-1 is noted as an ORF with a role that remains uncertain. The CDR3 spans 16 residues. Trimming at V came to 5 bases and at J to 4 bases, leaving 9 bases not matched to a gene. The CDR3 region is CASSIRDRARYNEQFF. CDR3 nucleotide sequence: TGCGCCAGCAGTATCCGGGACAGGGCCAGGTACAATGAGCAGTTCTTC.

This sequence joins TRBV30 and TRBJ2-7, with D possibly being TRBD1 (7 bases). The germline gives CDR1 GTSNPN, CDR2 SVGIG (reference sequence). CDR3 size: 13 residues. Deletions cut 4 bases from V and 0 bases from J, with 10 bases between. This CDR3 is CAWTGDSSYEQYV. The CDR3 region has the DNA TGTGCCTGGACGGGGGACAGCTCCTACGAGCAGTACGTC.

The chain combines TRBV7-9 with TRBJ1-2; a possible D gene is TRBD1 (5 bases). CDR1 is SEHNR and CDR2 is FQNEAQ in the germline V gene (reference sequence). V gave up 0 bases and J gave up 13 bases, with 24 bases separating them. The CDR3 has 16 residues. The CDR3 nucleotides are TGTGCCAGCAGCTTAGCATCGGCAGGGTCGAAAGTGGGTGCCACCTTC. Translation gives CASSLASAGSKVGATF.

This rearrangement joins TRBV5-5 to TRBJ1-5; D unclear. This CDR3 spans 17 amino acids. Deletions cut 0 bases from V and 0 bases from J, with 13 bases between. CDR1 is SGHKS, CDR2 YYEKEE, per germline (reference sequence). The CDR3 nucleotides read TGTGCCAGCAGCTTGGACGGAGCACTTTATAGCAATCAGCCCCAGCATTTT. Its translation: CASSLDGALYSNQPQHF.

The chain is built from TRBV18 and TRBJ1-2, with TRBD1 as a possible D gene (6 bases). The CDR3 is made up of 14 amino acids. Germline CDR1 reads KGHSH; CDR2 reads LQKENI. Trimming shortened V by 3 bases and J by 8 bases, and 16 bases separated the two germline ends. The CDR3 sequence: CASSPGARGDGYTF. CDR3 sequence (DNA): TGTGCCAGCTCACCGGGGGCCAGGGGTGACGGCTACACCTTC.

The rearrangement joins TRBV7-2 to TRBJ2-5; D might be TRBD2 (5 bases). The CDR3 extends over 16 amino acids. The germline V gene encodes CDR1 SGHTA and CDR2 FQGNSA. V gave up 2 bases and J gave up 2 bases, with 15 bases separating them. CDR3 amino acids: CASSLYPPSGQETQYF. In nucleotides, the CDR3 is TGTGCCAGCAGCTTATACCCTCCCAGCGGACAAGAGACCCAGTACTTC.

The chain employs TRBV23-1 and TRBJ2-3; D tentatively fits TRBD1 or TRBD2 (6 bases each). TRBV23-1 is recorded as an ORF, its role being uncertain. The CDR3 contains 21 residues. V shed 4 bases and J shed 0 bases, with 29 bases lying between them. In DNA, the CDR3 is TGCGCCAGCAGTCGTGTCATCGTCCCGGGGGCCAGATTTTCTAGCACAGATACGCAGTATTTT. It encodes CASSRVIVPGARFSSTDTQYF.

This clone has only a few counts. The chain employs TRBV10-1 and TRBJ2-2; the D call may be TRBD1 or TRBD2 (5 bases each). This CDR3 region has 13 residues. The V end was cut by 6 bases, the J end by 1 base, with 6 bases between. Germline V gene sequence: CDR1 WNHNN, CDR2 SYGVQD (reference sequence). The CDR3 reads CASRRGNTGELFF. The CDR3 nucleotides are TGCGCCAGCAGGAGGGGGAACACCGGGGAGCTGTTTTTT.

This chain connects TRBV11-2 to TRBJ1-2, with D hard to call. V gave up 0 bases and J gave up 4 bases, with 9 bases separating them. The germline V gene has CDR1 SGHAT and CDR2 FQNNGV. CDR3 length equals 14 residues. The CDR3, as DNA: TGTGCCAGCAGCTTAGAGAGCAGGTTCTATGGCTACACCTTC. It yields the protein CASSLESRFYGYTF.

This clone has just a few counts. J is TRBJ1-5 and V is TRBV4-1; 7 nucleotides agree with TRBD1. The V gene end was trimmed by 5 bases and the J gene end by 8 bases; junction bases not matched to a gene: 12. Germline loops: CDR1 MGHRA, CDR2 YSYEKL. The CDR3 has 15 amino acids. The CDR3 coding sequence is TGCGCCAGCAGCGTCCGACAGGGTCCCGCGGAGCCCCAGCATTTT. This translates into CASSVRQGPAEPQHF.

This rearrangement joins TRBV7-2 to TRBJ1-2, with a weak D call TRBD1 (6 bases). The CDR3 runs 14 residues. Trimming pared 5 bases from V and 5 bases from J, leaving 15 bases between. In germline, CDR1 is SGHTA, CDR2 FQGNSA. The CDR3, as DNA: TGTGCCAGCAGCCCCGAAGTGGACAGATATGGCTACACCTTC. Translation: CASSPEVDRYGYTF.

This chain joins TRBV6-1 and TRBJ1-3; D might be TRBD1 (5 bases). Germline V gene lookup returns CDR1 MNHNS and CDR2 SASEGT. The V gene lost 1 base and the J gene lost 0 bases, with 7 bases spanning the gap. The CDR3 is 15 amino acids. The CDR3 region has the DNA TGTGCCAGCAGTGAAGGGACATTCTCTGGAAACACCATATATTTT. Its translation is CASSEGTFSGNTIYF.

The chain carries TRBV30 and TRBJ2-5; D gene unclear. Germline CDR1 reads GTSNPN; CDR2 reads SVGIG (reference sequence). V was clipped by 5 bases and J by 5 bases, with 18 bases between them. The CDR3 length is 14 residues. CDR3 nucleotides: TGTGCCTGGGCCAGCCGCCTGGGGATTGAGACCCAGTACTTC. Translating gives CAWASRLGIETQYF.

V gene TRBV15 combines with J gene TRBJ2-5; D may match TRBD1 or TRBD2 (5 bases each). The CDR3 covers 15 residues. CDR1 LNHNV and CDR2 YYDKDF come from the germline V gene (reference sequence). Trimming shortened V by 0 bases and J by 1 base, and 9 bases separated the two germline ends. The CDR3 sequence: CATSRDGGIQETQYF. The CDR3 DNA reads TGTGCCACCAGCAGAGATGGGGGTATCCAAGAGACCCAGTACTTC.

The chain recombines TRBV29-1 with TRBJ2-5; no clear D. This CDR3 comprises 13 residues. The V gene's germline CDR1 is SQVTM and CDR2 ANQGSEA. The CDR3 region has the DNA TGCAGTCTAAGAATCAGTGCTCGGGAGACCCAGTACTTC. The encoded protein is CSLRISARETQYF.

The chain couples TRBV2 to TRBJ1-2, with D maybe TRBD1 (6 bases). Germline V gene sequence: CDR1 SNHLY, CDR2 FYNNEI. The CDR3 is made up of 14 amino acids. Deletions cut 6 bases from V and 6 bases from J, with 17 bases between. The CDR3 sequence is CASSALQGGNGYTF. CDR3 coding DNA: TGTGCCAGCAGCGCACTACAGGGTGGTAATGGCTACACCTTC.